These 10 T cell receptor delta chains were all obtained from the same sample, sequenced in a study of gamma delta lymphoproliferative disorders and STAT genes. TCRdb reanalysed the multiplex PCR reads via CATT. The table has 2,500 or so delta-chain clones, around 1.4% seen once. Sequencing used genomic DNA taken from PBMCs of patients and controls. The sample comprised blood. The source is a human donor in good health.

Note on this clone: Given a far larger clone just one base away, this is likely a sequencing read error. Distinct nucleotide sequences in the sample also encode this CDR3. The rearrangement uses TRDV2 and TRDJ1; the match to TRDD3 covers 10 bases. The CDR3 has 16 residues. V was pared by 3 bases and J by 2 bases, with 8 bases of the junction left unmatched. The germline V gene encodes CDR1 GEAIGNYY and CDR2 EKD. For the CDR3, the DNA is TGTGCCTGTGACGGCCTACTGGGGGATTTAACCGATAAACTCATCTTT. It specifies CACDGLLGDLTDKLIF.

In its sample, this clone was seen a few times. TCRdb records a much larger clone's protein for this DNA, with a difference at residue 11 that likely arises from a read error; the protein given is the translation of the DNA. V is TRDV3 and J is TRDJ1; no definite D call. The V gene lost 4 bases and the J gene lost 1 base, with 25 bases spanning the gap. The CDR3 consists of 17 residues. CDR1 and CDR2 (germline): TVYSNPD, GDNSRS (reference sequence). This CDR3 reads CASIYPQGAVCTDKLIF. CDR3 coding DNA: TGTGCCTCCATCTACCCTCAGGGTGCTGTGTGCACCGATAAACTCATCTTT.

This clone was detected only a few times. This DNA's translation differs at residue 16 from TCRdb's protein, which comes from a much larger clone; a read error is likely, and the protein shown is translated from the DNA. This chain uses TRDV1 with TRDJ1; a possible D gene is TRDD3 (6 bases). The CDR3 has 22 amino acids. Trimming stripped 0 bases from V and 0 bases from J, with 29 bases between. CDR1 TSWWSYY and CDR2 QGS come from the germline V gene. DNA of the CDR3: TGTGCTCTTGGGGAACTTTTACGCCCGCATACTATCTGGGGAATGCACACCGATAAACTCATCTTT. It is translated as CALGELLRPHTIWGMHTDKLIF.

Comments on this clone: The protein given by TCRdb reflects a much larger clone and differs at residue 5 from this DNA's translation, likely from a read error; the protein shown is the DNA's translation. CDR3 loop: CAASTSELGESVGKLIF. The CDR3 nucleotides are TGTGCAGCAAGCACGAGCGAGCTGGGGGAATCGGTGGGGAAACTCATCTTT. The V call is TRAV23/DV6, the J call TRDJ1, with TRDD3 matching over 8 bases. The V segment lost 0 bases and the J segment 8 bases; nucleotides outside the gene matches: 18. This CDR3 has 17 residues. Germline V CDR1 and CDR2: NTAFDY, IRPDVSE (reference sequence).

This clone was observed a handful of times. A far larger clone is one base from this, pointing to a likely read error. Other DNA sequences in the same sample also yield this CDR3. The chain's CDR3 is CASLCLPHKYTLDKLIF. The CDR3, as DNA: TGTGCTTCATTGTGCCTTCCCCACAAATACACCCTCGATAAACTCATCTTT. A J gene of TRDJ1 was called, though the V gene was not; the listed D gene, TRDD2, was not tested against the DNA. CDR3 size: 17 residues.

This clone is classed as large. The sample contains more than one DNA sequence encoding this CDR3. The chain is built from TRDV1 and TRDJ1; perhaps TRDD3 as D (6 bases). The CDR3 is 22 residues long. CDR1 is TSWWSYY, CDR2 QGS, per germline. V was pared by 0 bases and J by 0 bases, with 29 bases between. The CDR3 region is CALGELLRPHTIWGMYTDKLIF. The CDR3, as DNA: TGTGCTCTTGGGGAACTTTTACGCCCGCATACTATCTGGGGAATGTACACCGATAAACTCATCTTT.

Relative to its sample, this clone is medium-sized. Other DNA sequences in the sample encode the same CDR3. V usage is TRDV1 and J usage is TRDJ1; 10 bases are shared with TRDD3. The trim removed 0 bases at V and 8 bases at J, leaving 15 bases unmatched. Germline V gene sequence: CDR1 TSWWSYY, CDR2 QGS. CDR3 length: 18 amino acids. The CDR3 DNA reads TGTGCTCTTGGGGAACTACTTTTCTGGGGGATATCGCTACGGAAACTCATCTTT. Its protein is CALGELLFWGISLRKLIF.

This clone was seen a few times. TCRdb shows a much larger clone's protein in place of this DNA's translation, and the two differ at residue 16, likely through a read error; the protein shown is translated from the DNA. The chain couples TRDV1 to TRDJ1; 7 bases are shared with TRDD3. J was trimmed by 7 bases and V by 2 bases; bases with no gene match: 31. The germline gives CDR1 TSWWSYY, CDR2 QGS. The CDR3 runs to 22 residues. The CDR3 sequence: CALGENSHPEGLGIIMRGKLIF. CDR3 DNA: TGTGCTCTTGGGGAAAATTCCCACCCTGAGGGACTGGGGATCATTATGCGCGGTAAACTCATCTTT.

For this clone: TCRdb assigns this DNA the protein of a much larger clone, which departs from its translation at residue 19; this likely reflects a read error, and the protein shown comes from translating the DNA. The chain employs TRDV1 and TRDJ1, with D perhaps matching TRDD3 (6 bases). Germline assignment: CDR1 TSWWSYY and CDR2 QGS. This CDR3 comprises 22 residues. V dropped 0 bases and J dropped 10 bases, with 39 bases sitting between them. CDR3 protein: CALGELDFPVLGIPISTLRLIF. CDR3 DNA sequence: TGTGCTCTTGGGGAACTAGACTTCCCCGTTCTGGGGATCCCAATCTCAACTCTAAGACTCATCTTT.

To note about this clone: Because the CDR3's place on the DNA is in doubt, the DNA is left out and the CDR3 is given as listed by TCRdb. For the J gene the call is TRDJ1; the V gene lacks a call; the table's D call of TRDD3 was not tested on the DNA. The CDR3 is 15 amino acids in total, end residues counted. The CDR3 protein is CACEDWGVGTDKLIF.